This TCR beta chain is drawn from a study of identical twins. MiXCR was run by TCRdb on the 5' RACE reads, yielding one entry per CDR3 protein. The data contain 460,000 or so distinct CDR3 sequences, around 14% of them singletons. Ten or more counts support this clonotype. The V gene end was trimmed by 6 bases and the J gene end by 3 bases; junction bases not matched to a gene: 6. The CDR3 runs 15 residues. This sample also belongs to another study, concerning yellow fever vaccine responses in identical twins.

Material: CD4+ T cells sorted from blood. The chain employs TRBV12-3 or TRBV12-4 and TRBJ1-5, with 9 bases aligning to TRBD1. The receptor comes from a woman under 30 in good health. CDR3 sequence: CASRSDRGDNQPQHF. The CDR3 region has the DNA TGTGCCAGCAGGTCCGACAGGGGGGACAATCAGCCCCAGCATTTT.